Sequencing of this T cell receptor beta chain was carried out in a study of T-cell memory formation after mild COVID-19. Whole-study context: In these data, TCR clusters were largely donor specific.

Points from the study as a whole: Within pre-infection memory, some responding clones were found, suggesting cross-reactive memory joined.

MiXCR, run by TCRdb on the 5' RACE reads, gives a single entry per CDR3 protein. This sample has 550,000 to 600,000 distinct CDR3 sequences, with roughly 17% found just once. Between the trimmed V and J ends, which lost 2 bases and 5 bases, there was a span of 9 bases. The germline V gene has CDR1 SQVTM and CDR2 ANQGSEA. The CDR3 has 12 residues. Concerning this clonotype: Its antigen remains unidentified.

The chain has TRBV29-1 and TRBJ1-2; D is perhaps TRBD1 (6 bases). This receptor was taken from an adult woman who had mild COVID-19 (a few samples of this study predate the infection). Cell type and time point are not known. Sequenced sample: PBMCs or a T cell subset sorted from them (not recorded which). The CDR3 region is CSVELGAYGYTF. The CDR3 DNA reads TGCAGCGTTGAACTGGGGGCTTATGGCTACACCTTC.